This T cell receptor (beta chain) was sequenced during a study of B cell selection in AIRE deficiency. General study points: Shared Treg sequences were biased toward short CDR3s with few non-templated nucleotide insertions. Healthy donors alone shared about a third of 3,500 to 4,000 Treg sequences; patients alone about 10%.

Regulatory T cells were sorted as CD4+CD25hiCD127low/negative cells. TCRdb keeps only in-frame clones here, not all; method: immunoSEQ multiplex PCR. There are roughly 14,000 clones in the sample; about 93% occur only once, and 1% to 1.2% lies in the top ten. Turning to this clone: What it binds is unknown.

The sample consisted of Tregs sorted from PBMCs. The receptor comes from a human donor with AIRE deficiency.

CDR3 protein: CASSKGQGANSPLHF. CDR3 sequence (DNA): TGTGCCAGCAGTAAGGGCCAGGGTGCAAATTCACCCCTCCACTTT. The genes are TRBV6-6 and TRBJ1-6; D is perhaps TRBD1 (5 bases). CDR1 is MNHNY, CDR2 SVGAGI, per germline (reference sequence). This CDR3 is built from 15 residues. The V end lost 5 bases, the J end lost 7 bases, and 15 bases lay between the germline ends.